The 27 T cell receptor beta chains below all came from one sample that was sequenced in a study of blood T cell repertoires in COVID-19. Only in-frame clones appear in the TCRdb table, and some are missing; sequencing was by immunoSEQ multiplex PCR. The sample holds 300,000 to 450,000 clones, more than 80% seen once. The specimen was PBMCs or T cells enriched from blood (not recorded which). The receptors come from a man between 18 and 35 years old who had recovered from COVID-19.

V and J are TRBV19 and TRBJ1-1; 12 bases are shared with TRBD1. J lost 0 bases, V lost 6 bases, and 5 bases had no gene match. The CDR3 is made up of 16 amino acids. CDR1 is LNHDA, CDR2 SQIVND, per germline (reference sequence). The CDR3 DNA reads TGTGCCAGTAGCCCGGGGACAGGGGGCATGAACACTGAAGCTTTCTTT. Residues: CASSPGTGGMNTEAFF.

The J gene is TRBJ1-1, the V gene TRBV2; TRBD1 is a possible D gene (5 bases). Germline CDR1 and CDR2: SNHLY and FYNNEI. The V and J ends lost 2 bases and 1 base respectively, with 8 bases between them. The CDR3 runs 14 residues. The CDR3 is CASSEITGNTEAFF. CDR3 sequence (DNA): TGTGCCAGCAGTGAAATTACAGGGAACACTGAAGCTTTCTTT. The variable domain in full, completed from reference TRBV2 and TRBJ1-1, reads EPEVTQTPSHQVTQMGQEVILRCVPISNHLYFYWYRQILGQKVEFLVSFYNNEISEKSEIFDDQFSVERPDGSNFTLKIRSTKLEDSAMYFCASSEITGNTEAFFGQGTRLTVV.

The CDR3 DNA reads TGTGCCAGTGGGAGTTCCCAAGGCGAGCAGTACTTC. This codes for CASGSSQGEQYF. The chain recombines TRBV7-9 with TRBJ2-7; possibly TRBD2 for D (5 bases). This CDR3 is 12 amino acids long. Per the germline V gene, CDR1 is SEHNR and CDR2 is FQNEAQ (reference sequence). Trimming removed 9 bases from V and 6 bases from J, with 15 bases in between. Full variable domain (remainder filled in from reference TRBV7-9 and TRBJ2-7): DTGVSQNPRHKITKRGQNVTFRCDPISEHNRLYWYRQTLGQGPEFLTYFQNEAQLEKSRLLSDRFSAERPKGSFSTLEIQRTEQGDSAMYLCASGSSQGEQYFGPGTRLTVT.

The chain uses TRBV19 and TRBJ1-5; 7 bases fit TRBD1. The germline CDR1 and CDR2 sequences are LNHDA and SQIVND (reference sequence). Trimming removed 5 bases from V and 4 bases from J; junction bases left unmatched: 5. This CDR3 spans 14 amino acids. CDR3 nucleotide sequence: TGTGCCAGTAGTTGGGGACAGACAAATCAGCCCCAGCATTTT. Translating gives CASSWGQTNQPQHF.

This chain connects TRBV7-9 to TRBJ2-1, with D perhaps matching TRBD2 (5 bases). Germline V gene lookup returns CDR1 SEHNR and CDR2 FQNEAQ (reference sequence). The CDR3 is made up of 16 amino acids. The V and J ends lost 8 bases and 0 bases respectively, with 17 bases between them. The CDR3 spells CASEENGVSSYNEQFF. The CDR3 bases are TGTGCCAGCGAGGAAAACGGGGTCAGCTCCTACAATGAGCAGTTCTTC.

This CDR3 is CASSPTPGYGHEQYF. The CDR3 DNA sequence: TGTGCCAGCAGCCCCACCCCAGGGTATGGCCACGAGCAGTACTTC. V is TRBV5-5 and J is TRBJ2-7; perhaps TRBD1 as D (5 bases). The CDR3 consists of 15 residues. The V end lost 4 bases, the J end lost 5 bases, and 19 bases lay between the germline ends. Germline V gives CDR1 SGHKS, CDR2 YYEKEE (reference sequence).

This clone was counted a single time. The V and J genes are TRBV27 and TRBJ2-3; TRBD2 matches 8 bases. V lost 2 bases to trimming and J lost 2 bases; unmatched junction nucleotides: 6. CDR1 and CDR2 from the germline V gene are MNHEY and SMNVEV (reference sequence). This CDR3 spans 16 amino acids. For the CDR3, the DNA is TGTGCCAGCAGTTTACGACTAGCGCTAAACACAGATACGCAGTATTTT. It encodes CASSLRLALNTDTQYF.

This chain connects TRBV5-8 to TRBJ1-1; a possible D gene is TRBD1 (6 bases). The CDR3 spans 14 residues. Germline CDR1 and CDR2: SGHTS and YDEGEE. V was clipped by 2 bases and J by 9 bases, with 17 bases between them. The CDR3 protein is CASSFGQLGPKAFF. CDR3 DNA: TGTGCCAGCAGCTTCGGACAGCTAGGACCGAAAGCTTTCTTT.

This chain connects TRBV28 to TRBJ2-7, with D uncertain. Germline V gene lookup returns CDR1 MDHEN and CDR2 SYDVKM. Trimming removed 6 bases at V and 5 bases at J, with 8 bases between. The CDR3 is made up of 11 amino acids. CDR3 nucleotide sequence: TGTGCCAGCAGCGTTGCGGACGAGCAGTACTTC. Translated, it gives CASSVADEQYF. Variable domain in full (rest from reference TRBV28 and TRBJ2-7): DVKVTQSSRYLVKRTGEKVFLECVQDMDHENMFWYRQDPGLGLRLIYFSYDVKMKEKGDIPEGYSVSREKKERFSLILESASTNQTSMYLCASSVADEQYFGPGTRLTVT.

The rearrangement links TRBV5-1 to TRBJ2-2, with no clear D. The CDR3 covers 15 residues. V shed 4 bases and J shed 1 base, with 11 bases lying between them. Germline CDR1 and CDR2: SGHRS and YFSETQ. The CDR3 region is CASSATTRNTGELFF. The CDR3 coding sequence is TGCGCCAGCAGCGCCACTACAAGGAACACCGGGGAGCTGTTTTTT.

This clone was seen a few times. J is TRBJ2-1 and V is TRBV27; TRBD2 aligns across 9 bases. The CDR3 runs to 16 residues. With 5 bases clipped from V and 1 base from J, the junction kept 6 bases outside the gene matches. Germline CDR1 and CDR2: MNHEY and SMNVEV (reference sequence). CDR3 residues: CASSLRTSVSYNEQFF. In DNA, the CDR3 is TGTGCCAGCAGTCTCAGGACTAGCGTGTCCTACAATGAGCAGTTCTTC.

A single count supports this clone. The chain has TRBV3-1 (or the pseudogene TRBV3-2) and TRBJ2-3, with 11 bases identical to TRBD1. The V gene's germline CDR1 is LGHDT and CDR2 YNNKEL (reference sequence). This CDR3 is built from 14 residues. V was clipped by 3 bases and J by 6 bases; unmatched bases: 2. The DNA for the CDR3 is TGTGCCAGCAGCCAGGACAGGGGGCTTGATACGCAGTATTTT. Translation gives CASSQDRGLDTQYF.

The chain couples TRBV2 to TRBJ1-1, with D maybe TRBD1 (5 bases). Per the germline V gene, CDR1 is SNHLY and CDR2 is FYNNEI. CDR3 size: 17 residues. The germline V and J ends were trimmed by 2 bases and 3 bases, with 19 bases remaining between them. CDR3 loop: CASSEFEAGVGHTEAFF. In DNA form, the CDR3 reads TGTGCCAGCAGTGAATTCGAGGCGGGGGTCGGGCACACTGAAGCTTTCTTT.

This chain connects TRBV27 to TRBJ1-5; 7 bases map to TRBD1. CDR1 and CDR2 from the germline V gene are MNHEY and SMNVEV (reference sequence). After removal of 4 bases from V and 5 bases from J, the junction contained 8 bases not matched to a gene. There are 15 residues in the CDR3. CDR3 nucleotides: TGTGCCAGCAGTTCCGAGGGGGCGGGACATCAGCCCCAGCATTTT. Translated, it gives CASSSEGAGHQPQHF.

The table lists this clone with a count of one. The V gene is TRBV12-3 or TRBV12-4, the J gene TRBJ1-5; D gene uncertain. The length of the CDR3 is 12 residues. V gave up 8 bases and J gave up 7 bases, with 12 bases separating them. The CDR3 region has the DNA TGTGCCAGCGGTGGCCCATACCAGCCCCAGCATTTT. Its protein product is CASGGPYQPQHF.

V and J are TRBV7-9 and TRBJ2-7, with 12 nucleotides matching TRBD1. The CDR3 runs to 15 residues. Germline assignment: CDR1 SEHNR and CDR2 FQNEAQ (reference sequence). V shed 2 bases, J shed 5 bases, and the junction held 4 bases outside the gene matches. The CDR3 protein is CASSLIGTGGHEQYF. The CDR3 region has the DNA TGTGCCAGCAGCTTAATCGGGACAGGGGGCCACGAGCAGTACTTC.

The V and J genes are TRBV3-1 (or the pseudogene TRBV3-2) and TRBJ1-2; D call uncertain. CDR3 size: 15 residues. The V and J ends lost 4 bases and 1 base respectively, with 13 bases between them. CDR1 and CDR2 from the germline V gene are LGHDT and YNNKEL (reference sequence). CDR3: CASSRGGNLNYGYTF. DNA for the CDR3: TGTGCCAGCAGCCGGGGAGGGAATCTTAACTATGGCTACACCTTC.

This sequence joins TRBV19 and TRBJ1-5; 10 nucleotides agree with TRBD1. CDR1 is LNHDA, CDR2 SQIVND, per germline (reference sequence). The CDR3 is 15 residues long. V gave up 8 bases and J gave up 4 bases; unmatched junction bases: 8. The CDR3 sequence: CASSTGGGSNQPQHF. For the CDR3, the DNA is TGTGCCAGTTCGACAGGGGGCGGAAGTAATCAGCCCCAGCATTTT.

This clone was recorded only once. The chain is built from TRBV27 and TRBJ1-1, with 8 bases identical to TRBD1. Per the germline V gene, CDR1 is MNHEY and CDR2 is SMNVEV (reference sequence). Trimming at V came to 5 bases and at J to 4 bases, leaving 6 bases not matched to a gene. CDR3 length equals 14 residues. CDR3 sequence reads: CASSLYRGGTEAFF. The CDR3 DNA reads TGTGCCAGCAGTCTGTACAGGGGGGGCACTGAAGCTTTCTTT.

The genes are TRBV27 and TRBJ1-2; the D gene is possibly TRBD1 (6 bases). V was shortened by 8 bases and J by 2 bases, with 18 bases between the two germline ends. The CDR3 contains 15 residues. CDR1 is MNHEY, CDR2 SMNVEV, per germline (reference sequence). CDR3 sequence: CASSLRGTGNYGYTF. The CDR3 DNA reads as TGTGCCAGCTCACTTAGGGGCACAGGGAACTATGGCTACACCTTC.

The chain joins TRBV4-1 to TRBJ2-3; TRBD1 matches at 7 bases. Per germline, CDR1 MGHRA and CDR2 YSYEKL. V lost 4 bases, J lost 3 bases, and 10 bases stayed unmatched. The CDR3 consists of 16 residues. CDR3: CASSRSQGSTTDTQYF. CDR3 nucleotides: TGCGCCAGCAGCCGCTCACAGGGGAGTACAACAGATACGCAGTATTTT.

This clone was recorded once. The J gene is TRBJ1-3, the V gene TRBV6-5; D is possibly TRBD1 (5 bases). The CDR3 spans 16 residues. Per the germline V gene, CDR1 is MNHEY and CDR2 is SVGAGI. V lost 2 bases and J lost 9, with 20 bases in between. CDR3 sequence reads: CASSYTNARLGGTIYF. As DNA, the CDR3 is TGTGCCAGCAGTTACACTAATGCCAGGCTCGGGGGCACCATATATTTT.

The J gene is TRBJ2-5, the V gene TRBV11-2, with TRBD2 matching over 14 bases. V was clipped by 6 bases and J by 4 bases; unmatched bases: 1. The CDR3 runs to 14 residues. CDR1 is SGHAT, CDR2 FQNNGV, per germline. CDR3 nucleotide sequence: TGTGCCAGCAGGGGACTAGCGGGGGCAGAGACCCAGTACTTC. As protein: CASRGLAGAETQYF.

The chain has TRBV29-1 and TRBJ2-5; possible D gene TRBD2, 5 bases. The germline V gene encodes CDR1 SQVTM and CDR2 ANQGSEA. CDR3 length equals 13 residues. The V end lost 4 bases, the J end lost 5 bases, and 14 bases lay between the germline ends. CDR3 protein: CSVGKRSGETQYF. The CDR3 nucleotides read TGCAGCGTTGGTAAGCGGTCTGGTGAGACCCAGTACTTC.

CDR3 nucleotides: TGTGCCAGCAGTCCCTACCCGTCGACAGGGTGGGGTGAGCAGTTCTTC. It yields the protein CASSPYPSTGWGEQFF. The chain employs TRBV27 and TRBJ2-1, with 7 bases lining up with TRBD1. V shed 5 bases and J 9 bases; nucleotides not matched to a gene: 16. The CDR3 loop spans 16 amino acids. Germline CDR1 reads MNHEY; CDR2 reads SMNVEV (reference sequence).

In regard to this clone: Possible read error: a much larger clone is one base away. This specimen includes other DNA sequences encoding the same CDR3. The chain couples TRBV7-3 to TRBJ1-1, with D possibly matching TRBD1 (5 bases). V dropped 2 bases and J dropped 3 bases, with 7 bases sitting between them. This CDR3 has 13 amino acids. Germline V gene sequence: CDR1 SGHTA, CDR2 FQGTGA. Here the CDR3 reads CASSLQGDTEAFF. DNA for the CDR3: TGTGCCAGCAGCTTACAGGGTGACACTGAAGCTTTCTTT.

The J gene is TRBJ1-2, the V gene TRBV3-1 (or the pseudogene TRBV3-2), with 7 bases identical to TRBD1. Germline CDR1 and CDR2: LGHDT and YNNKEL (reference sequence). J lost 6 bases, V lost 5 bases, and 15 bases had no gene match. The CDR3 length is 16 residues. The CDR3: CASSSRQGLGVDGYTF. CDR3 DNA: TGTGCCAGCAGCTCCCGACAGGGCCTAGGGGTTGATGGCTACACCTTC.